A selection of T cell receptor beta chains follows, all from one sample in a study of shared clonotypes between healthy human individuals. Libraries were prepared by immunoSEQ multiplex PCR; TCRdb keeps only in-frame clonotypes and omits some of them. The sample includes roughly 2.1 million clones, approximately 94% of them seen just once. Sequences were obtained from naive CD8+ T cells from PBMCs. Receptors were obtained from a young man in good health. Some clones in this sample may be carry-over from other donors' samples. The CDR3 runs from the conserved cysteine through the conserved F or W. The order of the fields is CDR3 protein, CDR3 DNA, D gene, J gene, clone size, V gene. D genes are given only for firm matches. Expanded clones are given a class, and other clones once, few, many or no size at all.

CDR3 protein: CASSFSGTPLHEQYF
CDR3 DNA: TGTGCCAGCAGTTTTTCGGGGACCCCCCTCCACGAGCAGTACTTC
D gene: -
J gene: TRBJ2-7
clone size: -
V gene: TRBV28

CDR3 protein: CASSLGTRTGFETQYF
CDR3 DNA: TGCGCCAGCAGCCTCGGGACCCGGACGGGTTTCGAGACCCAGTACTTC
D gene: -
J gene: TRBJ2-5
clone size: -
V gene: TRBV4-1

CDR3 protein: CASSLARLAGAHEQYF
CDR3 DNA: TGCGCCAGCAGCTTGGCTCGACTAGCGGGAGCCCACGAGCAGTACTTC
D gene: TRBD2
J gene: TRBJ2-7
clone size: -
V gene: TRBV5-1

CDR3 protein: CASSLALSSTDTQYF
CDR3 DNA: TGTGCCAGCAGCTTAGCTCTCTCTAGCACGGATACGCAGTATTTT
D gene: -
J gene: TRBJ2-3
clone size: -
V gene: TRBV7-9

CDR3 protein: CASSPSWDSPKTHEKLFF
CDR3 DNA: TGCGCCAGCAGCCCGAGCTGGGACAGCCCCAAAACTCATGAAAAACTGTTTTTT
D gene: TRBD1
J gene: TRBJ1-4
clone size: -
V gene: TRBV4-1

CDR3 protein: CASSLAIEGAWGTEQFF
CDR3 DNA: TGTGCCAGCAGCTTAGCTATCGAGGGAGCATGGGGGACGGAGCAGTTCTTC
D gene: -
J gene: TRBJ2-1
clone size: -
V gene: TRBV11-2

CDR3 protein: CASSQDTSGTYNEQFF
CDR3 DNA: TGCGCCAGCAGCCAAGATACTAGCGGAACCTACAATGAGCAGTTCTTC
D gene: TRBD2
J gene: TRBJ2-1
clone size: -
V gene: TRBV4-1

CDR3 protein: CASSVAINGDSYGYTF
CDR3 DNA: TGTGCCAGCAGCGTAGCTATTAACGGGGACAGCTATGGCTACACCTTC
D gene: TRBD1
J gene: TRBJ1-2
clone size: once
V gene: TRBV9

CDR3 protein: CASSHISPEAFF
CDR3 DNA: TGTGCCAGCAGCCATATATCCCCTGAAGCTTTCTTT
D gene: -
J gene: TRBJ1-1
clone size: -
V gene: TRBV11-2

CDR3 protein: CASSDGANVLTF
CDR3 DNA: TGTGCCAGTAGTGATGGGGCCAACGTCCTGACTTTC
D gene: -
J gene: TRBJ2-6
clone size: -
V gene: TRBV19

CDR3 protein: CASRSPWDSTGIQYF
CDR3 DNA: TGTGCCAGCAGGTCACCGTGGGACTCCACTGGCATTCAGTACTTC
D gene: -
J gene: TRBJ2-4
clone size: once
V gene: TRBV28

CDR3 protein: CASTLGGSPGELFF
CDR3 DNA: TGTGCCAGCACCCTAGGGGGGAGTCCCGGGGAGCTGTTTTTT
D gene: -
J gene: TRBJ2-2
clone size: -
V gene: TRBV27

CDR3 protein: CAWSPHRQNTEAFF
CDR3 DNA: TGTGCCTGGAGTCCCCACAGGCAAAACACTGAAGCTTTCTTT
D gene: -
J gene: TRBJ1-1
clone size: -
V gene: TRBV30

CDR3 protein: CASRKRIEGAPTGETQYF
CDR3 DNA: TGTGCCAGCAGGAAAAGAATCGAGGGGGCCCCCACGGGGGAGACCCAGTACTTC
D gene: TRBD1
J gene: TRBJ2-5
clone size: -
V gene: TRBV9

CDR3 protein: CASSHPARGLDEQFF
CDR3 DNA: TGTGCCAGCAGTCACCCAGCGAGAGGGCTGGATGAGCAGTTCTTC
D gene: -
J gene: TRBJ2-1
clone size: -
V gene: TRBV27

CDR3 protein: CASRLGGLTDTQYF
CDR3 DNA: TGTGCCAGTAGATTAGGGGGTCTCACAGATACGCAGTATTTT
D gene: -
J gene: TRBJ2-3
clone size: once
V gene: TRBV19

CDR3 protein: CASSLDLAGSYEQYF
CDR3 DNA: TGCGCCAGCAGCTTGGACCTAGCGGGCTCCTACGAGCAGTACTTC
D gene: TRBD2
J gene: TRBJ2-7
clone size: -
V gene: TRBV5-1

CDR3 protein: CASSIRLAGGVDTQYF
CDR3 DNA: TGTGCCAGTAGTATAAGGCTAGCGGGAGGGGTAGATACGCAGTATTTT
D gene: TRBD2
J gene: TRBJ2-3
clone size: -
V gene: TRBV19

CDR3 protein: CASSLLGGVGNIQYF
CDR3 DNA: TGTGCCAGCAGCTTATTGGGGGGAGTAGGGAACATTCAGTACTTC
D gene: -
J gene: TRBJ2-4
clone size: -
V gene: TRBV7-3

CDR3 protein: CASSHPADLTSNYGYTF
CDR3 DNA: TGTGCCAGCAGCCACCCCGCAGACCTCACGAGTAACTATGGCTACACCTTC
D gene: -
J gene: TRBJ1-2
clone size: -
V gene: TRBV28

CDR3 protein: CASSLGLRYNEQFF
CDR3 DNA: TGTGCCAGCAGCCTCGGACTAAGATACAATGAGCAGTTCTTC
D gene: -
J gene: TRBJ2-1
clone size: -
V gene: TRBV7-3

CDR3 protein: CASSSRLAVQETQYF
CDR3 DNA: TGTGCCAGCAGCTCCCGACTAGCGGTACAAGAGACCCAGTACTTC
D gene: TRBD2
J gene: TRBJ2-5
clone size: -
V gene: TRBV7-9

CDR3 protein: CASRLGEASSYEQYF
CDR3 DNA: TGTGCCAGCAGGCTGGGGGAGGCCAGCTCCTACGAGCAGTACTTC
D gene: -
J gene: TRBJ2-7
clone size: -
V gene: TRBV27

CDR3 protein: CASSIRDGDEAFF
CDR3 DNA: TGTGCCAGTAGTATCAGGGATGGGGATGAAGCTTTCTTT
D gene: -
J gene: TRBJ1-1
clone size: -
V gene: TRBV19

CDR3 protein: CASTYRGINTGELFF
CDR3 DNA: TGTGCCAGCACCTACAGGGGCATTAACACCGGGGAGCTGTTTTTT
D gene: TRBD1
J gene: TRBJ2-2
clone size: -
V gene: TRBV6-6

CDR3 protein: CASSQGLGGGGYEQYF
CDR3 DNA: TGCGCCAGCAGCCAAGGATTGGGGGGAGGCGGTTACGAGCAGTACTTC
D gene: -
J gene: TRBJ2-7
clone size: -
V gene: TRBV4-1

CDR3 protein: CASSSASGANNEQFF
CDR3 DNA: TGTGCCAGCAGTTCCGCTAGCGGGGCCAACAATGAGCAGTTCTTC
D gene: TRBD2
J gene: TRBJ2-1
clone size: -
V gene: TRBV2

CDR3 protein: CASSLGRAPTRSYEQYF
CDR3 DNA: TGTGCCAGCAGTTTAGGGAGGGCTCCTACAAGATCCTACGAGCAGTACTTC
D gene: TRBD2
J gene: TRBJ2-7
clone size: -
V gene: TRBV28

CDR3 protein: CASSYSSANYGYTF
CDR3 DNA: TGTGCCAGCAGTTACTCTTCAGCTAACTATGGCTACACCTTC
D gene: -
J gene: TRBJ1-2
clone size: -
V gene: TRBV6-5

CDR3 protein: CASQDSGGYEQYF
CDR3 DNA: TGTGCCAGCCAGGACAGTGGGGGTTACGAGCAGTACTTC
D gene: -
J gene: TRBJ2-7
clone size: -
V gene: TRBV27

CDR3 protein: CASSFRKDTEAFF
CDR3 DNA: TGTGCCAGCAGCTTCAGGAAGGACACTGAAGCTTTCTTT
D gene: -
J gene: TRBJ1-1
clone size: -
V gene: TRBV7-3

CDR3 protein: CASSLRTRRAEQYF
CDR3 DNA: TGTGCCAGCAGTTTAAGGACTAGGCGGGCCGAGCAGTACTTC
D gene: TRBD2
J gene: TRBJ2-7
clone size: -
V gene: TRBV28

CDR3 protein: CATSRAREGPSEQYF
CDR3 DNA: TGTGCCACCAGCAGAGCTCGGGAGGGCCCCAGCGAGCAGTACTTC
D gene: TRBD2
J gene: TRBJ2-7
clone size: -
V gene: TRBV15

CDR3 protein: CASSVVTSGRETQYF
CDR3 DNA: TGTGCCAGCAGCGTAGTGACGTCCGGTCGGGAGACCCAGTACTTC
D gene: -
J gene: TRBJ2-5
clone size: -
V gene: TRBV9

CDR3 protein: CAWTLLQGGGYTF
CDR3 DNA: TGTGCCTGGACTCTTTTACAGGGAGGTGGCTACACCTTC
D gene: -
J gene: TRBJ1-2
clone size: -
V gene: TRBV30

CDR3 protein: CASSEWGARGYTF
CDR3 DNA: TGTGCCAGCAGTGAATGGGGGGCGCGTGGCTACACCTTC
D gene: -
J gene: TRBJ1-2
clone size: -
V gene: TRBV6-1

CDR3 protein: CASFPSGGPKGAFF
CDR3 DNA: TGTGCCAGCTTCCCCTCGGGGGGACCAAAGGGAGCTTTCTTT
D gene: -
J gene: TRBJ1-1
clone size: -
V gene: TRBV28

CDR3 protein: CAWSVLANTEAFF
CDR3 DNA: TGTGCCTGGAGTGTACTCGCCAACACTGAAGCTTTCTTT
D gene: -
J gene: TRBJ1-1
clone size: -
V gene: TRBV30

CDR3 protein: CASRRDRGDEQYF
CDR3 DNA: TGTGCCAGCAGACGGGACAGGGGTGACGAGCAGTACTTC
D gene: TRBD1
J gene: TRBJ2-7
clone size: -
V gene: TRBV11-2

CDR3 protein: CASSSDSFHNNEQFF
CDR3 DNA: TGTGCCAGCAGTTCGGACAGCTTTCACAACAATGAGCAGTTCTTC
D gene: -
J gene: TRBJ2-1
clone size: -
V gene: TRBV28

CDR3 protein: CASRPITGTGSYEMNTEAFF
CDR3 DNA: TGTGCCAGCAGACCAATTACCGGGACAGGGTCGTACGAAATGAACACTGAAGCTTTCTTT
D gene: TRBD1
J gene: TRBJ1-1
clone size: once
V gene: TRBV5-4

CDR3 protein: CASSPRTGENTGELFF
CDR3 DNA: TGTGCCAGCAGTCCCCGGACAGGGGAGAACACCGGGGAGCTGTTTTTT
D gene: TRBD1
J gene: TRBJ2-2
clone size: -
V gene: TRBV27

CDR3 protein: CSVDVSRDILLRDTEAFF
CDR3 DNA: TGCAGCGTTGACGTTAGCCGGGACATCCTCTTGAGAGACACTGAAGCTTTCTTT
D gene: -
J gene: TRBJ1-1
clone size: -
V gene: TRBV29-1

CDR3 protein: CASSEGAGGEDTQYF
CDR3 DNA: TGCGCCAGCAGTGAGGGAGCGGGAGGAGAAGATACGCAGTATTTT
D gene: TRBD2
J gene: TRBJ2-3
clone size: -
V gene: TRBV10-1

CDR3 protein: CASNLVGAGELFF
CDR3 DNA: TGTGCCAGCAACCTAGTAGGGGCCGGGGAGCTGTTTTTT
D gene: -
J gene: TRBJ2-2
clone size: -
V gene: TRBV6-5

CDR3 protein: CASSLTGLSSSTEQYF
CDR3 DNA: TGTGCCAGCAGCTTAACAGGGCTATCTTCCTCAACCGAGCAGTACTTC
D gene: -
J gene: TRBJ2-7
clone size: -
V gene: TRBV7-2

CDR3 protein: CASSSSSGRYEQYF
CDR3 DNA: TGCGCCAGCAGTTCAAGTAGCGGGAGGTACGAGCAGTACTTC
D gene: TRBD2
J gene: TRBJ2-7
clone size: -
V gene: TRBV5-1

CDR3 protein: CASRDSYGYTF
CDR3 DNA: TGTGCCAGTAGGGACAGCTATGGCTACACCTTC
D gene: -
J gene: TRBJ1-2
clone size: -
V gene: TRBV19

CDR3 protein: CASSTSPILTDEQYF
CDR3 DNA: TGTGCCAGCAGCACTAGCCCCATTCTCACCGACGAGCAGTACTTC
D gene: -
J gene: TRBJ2-7
clone size: -
V gene: TRBV6-6

CDR3 protein: CASSFVSPDTQYF
CDR3 DNA: TGTGCCAGCAGTTTTGTATCTCCAGATACGCAGTATTTT
D gene: -
J gene: TRBJ2-3
clone size: -
V gene: TRBV28

CDR3 protein: CASMGRYSPLHF
CDR3 DNA: TGTGCCAGCATGGGGAGGTATTCACCCCTCCACTTT
D gene: -
J gene: TRBJ1-6
clone size: -
V gene: TRBV27

CDR3 protein: CASSQSYRAGTGTGELFF
CDR3 DNA: TGCGCCAGCAGTCAATCGTACAGGGCGGGAACAGGTACCGGGGAGCTGTTTTTT
D gene: -
J gene: TRBJ2-2
clone size: -
V gene: TRBV23-1